The 24 T cell receptor beta chains below all came from one sample that was sequenced in a study of T-cell reconstitution after alpha-beta-depleted transplantation in children. Researchers prepared the TCRbeta library using unique molecular identifiers, the study reports. Each CDR3 protein gets one entry after TCRdb re-called the PCR reads with MiXCR. The sample has some 310,000 distinct CDR3 sequences, around 25% seen once. Sample: PBMCs, mostly from graft donor cells, taken 180 days after TCRalphabeta/CD19-depleted stem cell transplant. The receptors shown here come from a male patient between 5 and 17 years old who had a stem cell transplant for acute lymphoblastic leukemia, so the T cells may come from the graft donor.

CDR3 nucleotide sequence: TGCAGTGCTAGAGGCAGGGTGTATGGCTACACCTTC. Protein sequence: CSARGRVYGYTF. This chain connects TRBV20-1 to TRBJ1-2; the D gene is possibly TRBD1 (5 bases). Germline V gene sequence: CDR1 DFQATT, CDR2 SNEGSKA (reference sequence). Trimming took 1 base from V and 5 from J, leaving 8 bases between them. The CDR3 extends over 12 amino acids.

The gene calls are TRBV7-9 and TRBJ2-7; 10 bases line up with TRBD2. CDR1 is SEHNR and CDR2 is FQNEAQ in the germline V gene (reference sequence). This CDR3 is built from 14 residues. V gave up 2 bases and J gave up 6 bases; unmatched junction bases: 4. The CDR3 loop is CASSLLAGAAEQYF. The DNA for the CDR3 is TGTGCCAGCAGCTTACTAGCGGGAGCAGCCGAGCAGTACTTC.

The chain uses TRBV28 and TRBJ2-3; 9 bases are a match to TRBD1. Germline loops: CDR1 MDHEN, CDR2 SYDVKM. V was pared by 6 bases and J by 15 bases, with 10 bases of the junction left unmatched. CDR3 length equals 12 residues. This CDR3 reads CASSRPGTGIYF. For the CDR3, the DNA is TGTGCCAGCAGCCGACCAGGGACAGGGATTTATTTT.

This chain uses TRBV20-1 with TRBJ1-1; 10 bases line up with TRBD1. Germline values: CDR1 DFQATT, CDR2 SNEGSKA (reference sequence). There are 16 residues in the CDR3. Unmatched junction bases numbered 13, after V lost 6 bases and J lost 3 bases. The CDR3 loop reads CSANPDLDRGDTEAFF. In DNA form, the CDR3 reads TGCAGTGCCAACCCTGACTTGGACAGGGGGGACACTGAAGCTTTCTTT.

This clonotype was seen repeatedly, ten times or more. The chain couples TRBV20-1 to TRBJ2-5, with 12 bases fitting TRBD2. Per germline, CDR1 DFQATT and CDR2 SNEGSKA (reference sequence). The J segment lost 5 bases and the V segment lost 4 bases, leaving 5 bases of the junction unmatched. CDR3 length equals 14 residues. The CDR3 nucleotides read TGCAGTGCTAAGACTAGCGGGAGACGGGAGACCCAGTACTTC. Translated: CSAKTSGRRETQYF.

This chain uses TRBV27 with TRBJ1-5, with unresolved D. The CDR3 is made up of 13 amino acids. V was cut by 1 base and J by 4 bases, with 5 bases left in between. Germline CDR1 and CDR2: MNHEY and SMNVEV (reference sequence). CDR3 in DNA: TGTGCCAGCAGTTTATTGCCTAATCAGCCCCAGCATTTT. Protein sequence: CASSLLPNQPQHF.

This clonotype appeared many times. This chain connects TRBV9 to TRBJ2-5; 7 nucleotides line up with TRBD2. This CDR3 has 17 amino acids. Looked up from germline, CDR1 is SGDLS and CDR2 is YYNGEE. Trimming took 4 bases from V and 2 from J; bases not matched to a gene: 14. CDR3 region: CASSPPARGLKQETQYF. CDR3 nucleotide sequence: TGTGCCAGCAGCCCCCCTGCTCGGGGACTAAAACAAGAGACCCAGTACTTC.

This chain uses TRBV6-1 with TRBJ2-7; D may be TRBD2 (6 bases). V lost 6 bases and J 2 bases, leaving 14 bases between the germline ends. This CDR3 spans 14 amino acids. Germline V gene lookup returns CDR1 MNHNS and CDR2 SASEGT. The CDR3, as DNA: TGTGCCAGCAGGGACGCGGGGTTTGCCTACGAGCAGTACTTC. This gives the protein CASRDAGFAYEQYF.

This clonotype was observed a few times. The V gene is TRBV27, the J gene TRBJ1-2; possible D gene TRBD1, 6 bases. The V gene lost 5 bases and the J gene lost 2 bases, with 21 bases spanning the gap. The CDR3 is 17 amino acids. The germline V gene has CDR1 MNHEY and CDR2 SMNVEV (reference sequence). The CDR3 bases are TGTGCCAGCAGTCCCCTAATCGGCAGGGGAGCCAACTATGGCTACACCTTC. Encoded protein: CASSPLIGRGANYGYTF.

This chain joins TRBV20-1 and TRBJ2-7, with 9 nucleotides matching TRBD2. This CDR3 is built from 14 residues. Trimming took 1 base from V and 5 from J; bases not matched to a gene: 6. Germline V gives CDR1 DFQATT, CDR2 SNEGSKA (reference sequence). The CDR3 nucleotides read TGCAGTGCTAGAGTCGCTAGCGGGACGAACGAGCAGTACTTC. Residues: CSARVASGTNEQYF.

The CDR3 DNA sequence: TGCGCCAGCAGCCCGTTCCCAGGGGCCCCTAACGAGCAGTACTTC. Its translation is CASSPFPGAPNEQYF. The V gene is TRBV5-1, the J gene TRBJ2-7; TRBD1 is a possible D gene (6 bases). Trimming left V 4 bases short and J 5 bases short, with 19 bases between. This CDR3 contains 15 residues. The germline CDR1 and CDR2 sequences are SGHRS and YFSETQ.

The chain uses TRBV20-1 and TRBJ1-1; D gene unclear. The CDR3 is 13 residues long. Trimming took 6 bases from V and 0 from J, leaving 11 bases between them. The germline CDR1 and CDR2 sequences are DFQATT and SNEGSKA (reference sequence). The CDR3 coding sequence is TGCAGTGCCGTCGGAGGAGTGAACACTGAAGCTTTCTTT. Residues: CSAVGGVNTEAFF.

This clonotype was seen a handful of times. This chain joins TRBV4-1 and TRBJ2-7; D not resolved. Trimming removed 0 bases at V and 4 bases at J, with 7 bases between. This CDR3 spans 13 amino acids. The germline gives CDR1 MGHRA, CDR2 YSYEKL. CDR3 sequence reads: CASSQDPLYEQYF. The CDR3 nucleotides are TGCGCCAGCAGCCAAGATCCATTGTACGAGCAGTACTTC.

The genes are TRBV4-2 and TRBJ2-5; D gene ambiguous. Between the trimmed V and J ends, which lost 1 base and 4 bases, there was a span of 7 bases. Per the germline V gene, CDR1 is LGHNA and CDR2 is YNFKEQ. This CDR3 region has 13 residues. The CDR3 nucleotides are TGTGCCAGCAGCCAAGGAGAAATAGAGACCCAGTACTTC. It translates to CASSQGEIETQYF.

The CDR3 region is CSAPDRNTGELFF. As DNA, the CDR3 is TGCAGTGCACCCGACCGGAACACCGGGGAGCTGTTTTTT. The rearrangement joins TRBV20-1 to TRBJ2-2; D remains ambiguous. The CDR3 is 13 residues long. V was pared by 6 bases and J by 1 base, with 9 bases between. Germline-derived CDR1 and CDR2 are DFQATT and SNEGSKA (reference sequence).

This clonotype was seen more than once but under ten times. V usage is TRBV12-3 or TRBV12-4 and J usage is TRBJ2-1; D may be TRBD2 (6 bases). Between the trimmed V and J ends, which lost 1 base and 9 bases, there was a span of 16 bases. This CDR3 region has 15 residues. The CDR3 protein is CASSLVSGWRGEQFF. CDR3 coding DNA: TGTGCCAGCAGTTTAGTGAGCGGGTGGCGCGGTGAGCAGTTCTTC.

This sequence joins TRBV27 and TRBJ2-7; TRBD2 aligns across 12 bases. The CDR3 sequence is 16 residues long. Germline CDR1 is MNHEY and CDR2 is SMNVEV (reference sequence). Losses at the gene ends were 2 bases for V and 3 bases for J; bases not matched to a gene: 5. CDR3 DNA: TGTGCCAGCAGTTTAGTTGGACTAGCGGGATACTACGAGCAGTACTTC. Encoded protein: CASSLVGLAGYYEQYF.

In its sample, this clonotype was seen a few times. The rearrangement joins TRBV5-1 to TRBJ2-3; TRBD2 might be the D (6 bases). Trimming shortened V by 7 bases and J by 5 bases, and 17 bases separated the two germline ends. The germline CDR1 and CDR2 sequences are SGHRS and YFSETQ. The length of the CDR3 is 14 residues. CDR3 nucleotide sequence: TGCGCCAGCCGGGCACTGGTCGGGGGAGATACGCAGTATTTT. It encodes CASRALVGGDTQYF.

V is TRBV6-1 and J is TRBJ1-2; tentative D call: TRBD1 (5 bases). This CDR3 has 14 residues. Looked up from germline, CDR1 is MNHNS and CDR2 is SASEGT. Trimming shortened V by 6 bases and J by 0 bases, and 11 bases separated the two germline ends. The CDR3 region is CASRPGAPNYGYTF. The DNA for the CDR3 is TGTGCCAGCAGGCCCGGGGCCCCTAACTATGGCTACACCTTC.

A few counts support this clonotype. The chain employs TRBV20-1 and TRBJ2-5, with D unresolved. Trimming removed 1 base from V and 5 bases from J, with 8 bases in between. The CDR3 extends over 12 amino acids. Germline V gives CDR1 DFQATT, CDR2 SNEGSKA (reference sequence). The CDR3 region is CSARGGKETQYF. As DNA, the CDR3 is TGCAGTGCTAGAGGTGGGAAGGAGACCCAGTACTTC.

The genes are TRBV27 and TRBJ1-2; 9 bases agree with TRBD1. This CDR3 has 16 amino acids. V lost 5 bases and J lost 0; bases outside the gene matches: 7. Germline lookup yields CDR1 MNHEY and CDR2 SMNVEV (reference sequence). Here the CDR3 reads CASSPGQGISNYGYTF. CDR3 sequence (DNA): TGTGCCAGCAGTCCCGGACAGGGGATCTCTAACTATGGCTACACCTTC.

This clonotype was seen repeatedly, ten times or more. This chain connects TRBV5-1 to TRBJ1-2; D gene ambiguous. Trimming cost V 0 bases and J 4 bases, with 10 bases left between them. This CDR3 region has 14 residues. Per the germline V gene, CDR1 is SGHRS and CDR2 is YFSETQ. CDR3 sequence (DNA): TGCGCCAGCAGCTTGGTCAGCAGTTTCTATGGCTACACCTTC. As protein: CASSLVSSFYGYTF.

The chain is built from TRBV12-3 or TRBV12-4 and TRBJ1-1, with unresolved D. V was cut by 1 base and J by 3 bases, with 9 bases left in between. The CDR3 runs 14 residues. CDR3 in DNA: TGTGCCAGCAGTTTAGAAGTCCGGTACACTGAAGCTTTCTTT. As protein: CASSLEVRYTEAFF.

CDR3 bases: TGTGCCAGCAGTGTGCTAAGGACTAGCGCCTCCTACGAGCAGTACTTC. This codes for CASSVLRTSASYEQYF. This chain uses TRBV2 with TRBJ2-7; 9 bases agree with TRBD2. Germline loops: CDR1 SNHLY, CDR2 FYNNEI. After removal of 4 bases from V and 0 bases from J, the junction contained 7 bases not matched to a gene. CDR3 size: 16 residues.